The 23 T cell receptor beta chains reported below all come from one sample, sequenced in a study of blood T cell repertoires in COVID-19. Generated by immunoSEQ multiplex PCR, the TCRdb table keeps only in-frame clones and is missing some. The sample has about 260,000 clones, around 90% seen once. The sample comprised peripheral blood. The receptor source for this set is a man aged 55 to 70 who had recovered from COVID-19.

CDR3 loop: CATSRPGGRWDTEAFF. The CDR3 DNA reads TGTGCCACCAGCAGACCAGGAGGACGTTGGGACACTGAAGCTTTCTTT. This chain connects TRBV15 to TRBJ1-1; D is unresolved. Per the germline V gene, CDR1 is LNHNV and CDR2 is YYDKDF (reference sequence). Trimming took off 2 bases at V and 3 bases at J, with 16 bases between the two ends. The CDR3 sequence is 16 residues long.

The chain recombines TRBV7-8 with TRBJ2-7; 10 bases align to TRBD2. The germline CDR1 and CDR2 sequences are SGHVS and FQNEAQ. The J segment lost 3 bases and the V segment lost 5 bases, leaving 16 bases of the junction unmatched. The CDR3 contains 18 residues. CDR3: CASSLNFSPGLASYEQYF. DNA of the CDR3: TGTGCCAGCAGCCTGAATTTTTCTCCGGGACTAGCGAGCTACGAGCAGTACTTC.

The chain combines TRBV4-2 with TRBJ2-5; 10 bases line up with TRBD2. V shed 1 base and J 5 bases; nucleotides not matched to a gene: 4. This CDR3 is 15 amino acids long. Germline CDR1 LGHNA, CDR2 YNFKEQ. The CDR3 is CASSQGLAGDETQYF. The CDR3, as DNA: TGTGCCAGCAGCCAAGGTCTAGCGGGGGACGAGACCCAGTACTTC.

The genes are TRBV18 and TRBJ2-1, with D maybe TRBD1 (6 bases). Deletions cut 2 bases from V and 6 bases from J, with 11 bases between. CDR1 is KGHSH, CDR2 LQKENI, per germline. CDR3 length: 14 residues. The CDR3 loop reads CASSPLDRVNEQFF. The DNA for the CDR3 is TGTGCCAGCTCACCATTGGACAGAGTCAATGAGCAGTTCTTC.

V usage is TRBV9 and J usage is TRBJ1-1, with D perhaps matching TRBD1 (5 bases). V dropped 4 bases and J dropped 4 bases, with 20 bases sitting between them. The CDR3 extends over 16 amino acids. Per germline, CDR1 SGDLS and CDR2 YYNGEE. CDR3 amino acids: CASSPGGDGRATEAFF. The CDR3 DNA follows: TGTGCCAGCAGCCCCGGCGGGGACGGTAGGGCCACTGAAGCTTTCTTT.

The V and J genes are TRBV4-2 and TRBJ2-1, with no clear D. From germline, CDR1 is LGHNA and CDR2 YNFKEQ. Trimming took off 0 bases at V and 6 bases at J, with 12 bases between the two ends. This CDR3 is 15 amino acids long. The CDR3 protein is CASSQDPQGGNEQFF. The DNA for the CDR3 is TGTGCCAGCAGCCAAGATCCTCAAGGCGGCAATGAGCAGTTCTTC.

This chain uses TRBV3-1 (or the pseudogene TRBV3-2) with TRBJ1-2; TRBD1 matches 9 bases. CDR1 is LGHDT, CDR2 YNNKEL, per germline (reference sequence). CDR3 length: 15 amino acids. J was trimmed by 7 bases and V by 3 bases; bases with no gene match: 9. In nucleotides, the CDR3 is TGTGCCAGCAGCCATCTCGACAGGGGGTTGGGTGGCTACACCTTC. It translates to CASSHLDRGLGGYTF.

The V and J genes are TRBV2 and TRBJ2-1; D possibly corresponds to TRBD2 (5 bases). Germline V gene data show CDR1 as SNHLY and CDR2 as FYNNEI. The CDR3 has 14 amino acids. Trimming removed 3 bases from V and 4 bases from J, with 10 bases in between. For the CDR3, the DNA is TGTGCCAGCAGTGACGAGCAGCGGTACAATGAGCAGTTCTTC. This sequence encodes CASSDEQRYNEQFF.

The chain has TRBV5-1 and TRBJ1-2, with D possibly TRBD1 on 5 matching bases. Deletions cut 3 bases from V and 6 bases from J, with 12 bases between. Germline V gene lookup returns CDR1 SGHRS and CDR2 YFSETQ. The CDR3 consists of 13 residues. The CDR3 loop reads CASSSTLGHGYTF. CDR3 in DNA: TGCGCCAGCAGCTCGACCTTGGGGCATGGCTACACCTTC.

This chain connects TRBV30 to TRBJ1-4; no firm D call. Germline lookup yields CDR1 GTSNPN and CDR2 SVGIG (reference sequence). CDR3 length: 16 amino acids. The germline V and J ends were trimmed by 0 bases and 3 bases, with 14 bases remaining between them. The CDR3 sequence: CAWSVRWAGANEKLFF. The CDR3 DNA sequence: TGTGCCTGGAGTGTACGATGGGCGGGTGCTAATGAAAAACTGTTTTTT. The entire variable domain, with the rest obtained from reference TRBV30 and TRBJ1-4, is as follows: SQTIHQWPATLVQPVGSPLSLECTVEGTSNPNLYWYRQAAGRGLQLLFYSVGIGQISSEVPQNLSASRPQDRQFILSSKKLLLSDSGFYLCAWSVRWAGANEKLFFGSGTQLSVL.

The chain has TRBV14 and TRBJ2-1; D gene unclear. The CDR3 runs 16 residues. V was clipped by 4 bases and J by 0 bases, with 13 bases between them. Germline values: CDR1 SGHDN, CDR2 FVKESK. The chain's CDR3 is CASSPNGLSSYNEQFF. For the CDR3, the DNA is TGTGCCAGCAGCCCTAATGGTTTAAGCTCCTACAATGAGCAGTTCTTC.

V and J are TRBV19 and TRBJ1-1, with 7 bases fitting TRBD1. The germline gives CDR1 LNHDA, CDR2 SQIVND (reference sequence). There are 14 residues in the CDR3. Losses at the gene ends were 5 bases for V and 1 base for J; bases not matched to a gene: 4. Written as DNA, the CDR3 is TGTGCCAGTAGTGGAGGGACAGCGAACACTGAAGCTTTCTTT. This encodes CASSGGTANTEAFF.

This clone was seen just once. The rearrangement links TRBV19 to TRBJ1-1, with TRBD1 identical over 9 bases. The CDR3 extends over 15 amino acids. After removal of 5 bases from V and 4 bases from J, the junction contained 8 bases not matched to a gene. In germline, CDR1 is LNHDA, CDR2 SQIVND (reference sequence). CDR3 nucleotides: TGTGCCAGTAGTGTGACAGGGGGAAATCCCACTGAAGCTTTCTTT. Encoded protein: CASSVTGGNPTEAFF.

V gene TRBV11-2 combines with J gene TRBJ1-2; D unclear. V was shortened by 2 bases and J by 5 bases, with 6 bases between the two germline ends. Looked up from germline, CDR1 is SGHAT and CDR2 is FQNNGV. This CDR3 has 12 residues. Written as DNA, the CDR3 is TGTGCCAGCAGCTTACGACTTTATGGCTACACCTTC. Translated: CASSLRLYGYTF.

The rearrangement links TRBV2 to TRBJ2-7, with D tentatively TRBD1 (6 bases). Per germline, CDR1 SNHLY and CDR2 FYNNEI. The CDR3 is made up of 14 amino acids. Trimming cost V 5 bases and J 3 bases, with 14 bases left between them. As DNA, the CDR3 is TGTGCCAGCAGTTCCGGGACAAGTAACTACGAGCAGTACTTC. Its protein is CASSSGTSNYEQYF. The whole variable domain, remainder taken from reference TRBV2 and TRBJ2-7, is EPEVTQTPSHQVTQMGQEVILRCVPISNHLYFYWYRQILGQKVEFLVSFYNNEISEKSEIFDDQFSVERPDGSNFTLKIRSTKLEDSAMYFCASSSGTSNYEQYFGPGTRLTVT.

The chain combines TRBV20-1 with TRBJ1-6; D is unclear. CDR1 is DFQATT, CDR2 SNEGSKA, per germline (reference sequence). The V gene lost 3 bases and the J gene lost 5 bases, with 11 bases spanning the gap. The CDR3 extends over 14 amino acids. The CDR3 nucleotides read TGCAGTGCTAGTTTGAGGGAGAATAATTCACCCCTCCACTTT. Amino acid sequence: CSASLRENNSPLHF.

The chain joins TRBV5-8 to TRBJ2-4; possibly TRBD2 for D (5 bases). With 1 base removed from V and 0 bases from J, the gap between germline ends came to 11 bases. The CDR3 is 16 residues long. Germline CDR1 is SGHTS and CDR2 is YDEGEE. Here the CDR3 reads CASSLLRALAKNIQYF. The CDR3 DNA follows: TGTGCCAGCAGCTTGCTGCGGGCCTTAGCCAAAAACATTCAGTACTTC.

This chain joins TRBV19 and TRBJ2-2, with 9 positions matching TRBD2. In germline, CDR1 is LNHDA, CDR2 SQIVND (reference sequence). V gave up 7 bases and J gave up 4 bases; unmatched junction bases: 13. This CDR3 has 17 residues. CDR3 amino acids: CASKGPPAGGSTGELFF. The CDR3 nucleotides read TGTGCCAGTAAGGGTCCCCCCGCGGGGGGGAGCACCGGGGAGCTGTTTTTT.

The CDR3 coding sequence is TGTGCCTGGAGGCCAGGGGCGCCTGACTATGGCTACACCTTC. Its translation is CAWRPGAPDYGYTF. This chain joins TRBV30 and TRBJ1-2, with D possibly matching TRBD1 (6 bases). The CDR3 runs to 14 residues. V lost 3 bases to trimming and J lost 3 bases, with 14 bases between them. The germline V gene encodes CDR1 GTSNPN and CDR2 SVGIG (reference sequence).

This clone was picked up a small number of times. The chain has TRBV6-4 and TRBJ1-4; no firm D call. The CDR3 contains 13 residues. Germline V lookup: CDR1 MRHNA, CDR2 SNTAGT. V lost 6 bases, J lost 8 bases, and 13 bases lay in between. CDR3 in amino acids: CASSGEVGEKLFF. The CDR3 region has the DNA TGTGCCAGCAGCGGGGAGGTCGGAGAAAAACTGTTTTTT.

The gene calls are TRBV6-5 and TRBJ1-2; 8 bases map to TRBD1. Trimming took 5 bases from V and 8 from J; bases not matched to a gene: 7. The V gene's germline CDR1 is MNHEY and CDR2 SVGAGI. The CDR3 runs to 13 residues. The CDR3 loop is CASSTGGLVGYTF. The CDR3 DNA follows: TGTGCCAGCAGTACAGGGGGACTTGTGGGCTACACCTTC.

This rearrangement joins TRBV23-1 to TRBJ1-5, with 12 bases matching TRBD1. TRBV23-1 is an open reading frame whose function is uncertain. This CDR3 is 21 amino acids long. After removal of 2 bases from V and 2 bases from J, the junction contained 16 bases not matched to a gene. The CDR3 nucleotides read TGCGCCAGCAGTCAAAAGGGGAGAGGGACAGGGGGCGCGAATGGCAATCAGCCCCAGCATTTT. It codes for CASSQKGRGTGGANGNQPQHF.

The rearrangement links TRBV12-3 or TRBV12-4 to TRBJ2-7; maybe TRBD2 (5 bases). Trimming took off 2 bases at V and 6 bases at J, with 8 bases between the two ends. The CDR3 contains 12 residues. The CDR3 sequence is CASSLLGSEQYF. CDR3 DNA sequence: TGTGCCAGCAGTTTACTGGGGAGCGAGCAGTACTTC.